Below are 30 T cell receptor beta chains sequenced from a single sample in a study of T cells in Graves' hyperthyroidism and ophthalmopathy. Amplification targeted TCR beta CDR3 regions from RNA transcripts. The HTBI primer set was used in a first-round RT-PCR of the TCR CDR3. TCRdb re-analysed the multiplex PCR reads in MiXCR, keeping a single row per CDR3 protein. The table includes more than 300,000 distinct CDR3 sequences, 17% detected once. Specimen: blood. Receptors originate from a woman aged 30 to 39 with Graves' hyperthyroidism that later progressed to Graves' ophthalmopathy.

This clonotype appeared many times. The V and J genes are TRBV27 and TRBJ1-6; D remains ambiguous. Trimming removed 5 bases at V and 9 bases at J, with 14 bases between. CDR3 length equals 14 residues. Germline values: CDR1 MNHEY, CDR2 SMNVEV (reference sequence). The CDR3 DNA reads as TGTGCCAGCAGTCCGGCGGCAGTGTTTTCACCCCTCCACTTT. Translation: CASSPAAVFSPLHF.

This clonotype occurred a few times. The chain combines TRBV7-9 with TRBJ2-5; D gene unclear. CDR3 length: 16 amino acids. Germline V lookup: CDR1 SEHNR, CDR2 FQNEAQ (reference sequence). V dropped 0 bases and J dropped 4 bases, with 15 bases sitting between them. CDR3 sequence reads: CASSLAGFAATETQYF. Here the CDR3 DNA reads TGTGCCAGCAGCTTAGCGGGCTTCGCAGCCACAGAGACCCAGTACTTC. The complete variable domain, with remaining parts taken from reference TRBV7-9 and TRBJ2-5, reads DTGVSQNPRHKITKRGQNVTFRCDPISEHNRLYWYRQTLGQGPEFLTYFQNEAQLEKSRLLSDRFSAERPKGSFSTLEIQRTEQGDSAMYLCASSLAGFAATETQYFGPGTRLLVL.

The chain combines TRBV29-1 with TRBJ2-1; the match to TRBD1 covers 8 bases. CDR3 length: 14 amino acids. CDR1 is SQVTM, CDR2 ANQGSEA, per germline. J was trimmed by 5 bases and V by 5 bases; bases with no gene match: 8. CDR3 nucleotides: TGCAGCGTTATAATTGGGACAGGTAACAATGAGCAGTTCTTC. It is translated as CSVIIGTGNNEQFF.

This clonotype was counted between two and nine times. The junction departs from the called germline gene at one end, perhaps through a read error. The CDR3 DNA reads TGTGCCGGCAGCCAAGGACAGGGTCGATCCGAGAATGAGCAGTTCTTC. Translated, it gives CAGSQGQGRSENEQFF. The chain combines TRBV5-6 with TRBJ2-1; 8 bases align to TRBD1. Germline V gene sequence: CDR1 SGHDT, CDR2 YYEEEE. CDR3 length: 16 amino acids.

This clonotype was picked up many times. The chain joins TRBV27 to TRBJ2-1, with 11 bases lining up with TRBD2. The V segment lost 5 bases and the J segment 7 bases; nucleotides outside the gene matches: 10. Looked up from germline, CDR1 is MNHEY and CDR2 is SMNVEV (reference sequence). The CDR3 totals 16 residues. CDR3 sequence reads: CASSQLAGGPLNEQFF. CDR3 coding DNA: TGTGCCAGCAGTCAGTTAGCGGGAGGGCCTTTGAATGAGCAGTTCTTC.

This clonotype was detected many times. The rearrangement links TRBV20-1 to TRBJ1-1; 7 bases align to TRBD1. Germline CDR1 and CDR2: DFQATT and SNEGSKA (reference sequence). V was pared by 5 bases and J by 0 bases, with 6 bases of the junction left unmatched. The CDR3 loop spans 14 amino acids. The CDR3 sequence: CSAFTGAVNTEAFF. The CDR3, as DNA: TGCAGTGCTTTCACAGGGGCCGTGAACACTGAAGCTTTCTTT.

This clonotype was counted only a few times. The chain carries TRBV14 and TRBJ1-6, with D tentatively TRBD1 (6 bases). The V end was cut by 2 bases, the J end by 10 bases, with 12 bases between. Germline V gene sequence: CDR1 SGHDN, CDR2 FVKESK. This CDR3 spans 14 amino acids. The CDR3 protein is CASSQNREVSPLHF. The CDR3 bases are TGTGCCAGCAGCCAAAACAGGGAAGTCTCACCCCTCCACTTT.

This clonotype was counted at least ten times. The V gene is TRBV5-1, the J gene TRBJ2-7; TRBD1 matches at 9 bases. In germline, CDR1 is SGHRS, CDR2 YFSETQ. The CDR3 sequence is 15 residues long. J was trimmed by 3 bases and V by 7 bases; bases with no gene match: 11. CDR3 protein: CASAFGSGQGYEQYF. The CDR3 region has the DNA TGCGCCAGCGCTTTTGGGTCGGGACAGGGCTACGAGCAGTACTTC.

The V gene is TRBV29-1, the J gene TRBJ2-5; the match to TRBD1 covers 7 bases. The V segment lost 0 bases and the J segment 5 bases; nucleotides outside the gene matches: 6. Looked up from germline, CDR1 is SQVTM and CDR2 is ANQGSEA. This CDR3 has 14 amino acids. In nucleotides, the CDR3 is TGCAGCGTTGAAGATTGGGACAGCTGGGAGACCCAGTACTTC. Its translation: CSVEDWDSWETQYF.

The chain joins TRBV20-1 to TRBJ2-7; D not resolved. The length of the CDR3 is 15 residues. CDR1 DFQATT and CDR2 SNEGSKA come from the germline V gene (reference sequence). Trimming took 5 bases from V and 4 from J, leaving 21 bases between them. The CDR3 loop is CSAPWTAGIGYEQYF. In DNA form, the CDR3 reads TGCAGTGCTCCCTGGACGGCCGGTATCGGGTACGAGCAGTACTTC.

This chain uses TRBV4-1 with TRBJ2-7; maybe TRBD2 (5 bases). Trimming left V 2 bases short and J 6 bases short, with 14 bases between. This CDR3 is built from 14 residues. Germline lookup yields CDR1 MGHRA and CDR2 YSYEKL. Here the CDR3 reads CASSQTLAGSEQYF. The CDR3 DNA reads as TGCGCCAGCAGCCAAACACTGGCGGGTTCCGAGCAGTACTTC.

As concerns this clonotype: Its ends do not fully match the called genes, so a read error is possible. This chain connects TRBV4-1 to TRBJ2-1; tentatively, D is TRBD1 (6 bases). CDR1 and CDR2 from the germline V gene are MGHRA and YSYEKL. This CDR3 region has 13 residues. The CDR3 protein is CASRATGMHEQFF. The CDR3 coding sequence is TGTGCCAGCAGAGCAACAGGGATGCATGAGCAGTTCTTC.

This clonotype was recorded many times. This chain uses TRBV7-9 with TRBJ2-1, with 10 bases fitting TRBD1. CDR3 length: 15 amino acids. Germline V gene data show CDR1 as SEHNR and CDR2 as FQNEAQ (reference sequence). V dropped 5 bases and J dropped 5; count of bases not matched to a gene: 6. This chain's CDR3 is CASSKGQGGDNEQFF. CDR3 DNA sequence: TGTGCCAGCAGCAAAGGACAGGGGGGGGACAATGAGCAGTTCTTC.

CDR3 in DNA: TGTGCCAGCAGTTACGCAGTCGACTTAGGGGGCACTGAAGCTTTCTTT. It yields the protein CASSYAVDLGGTEAFF. The rearrangement links TRBV6-5 to TRBJ1-1; D perhaps matches TRBD1 (6 bases). V shed 2 bases and J shed 4 bases, with 17 bases lying between them. The CDR3 contains 16 residues. Per germline, CDR1 MNHEY and CDR2 SVGAGI.

This clonotype was detected a few times. The chain employs TRBV2 and TRBJ2-7, with 10 bases identical to TRBD2. Unmatched junction bases numbered 3, after V lost 7 bases and J lost 3 bases. The CDR3 length is 13 residues. The germline gives CDR1 SNHLY, CDR2 FYNNEI. CDR3 residues: CASMGTSDYEQYF. In DNA form, the CDR3 reads TGTGCCAGCATGGGGACTAGCGACTACGAGCAGTACTTC.

V usage is TRBV30 and J usage is TRBJ1-4; D possibly corresponds to TRBD1 (6 bases). Germline lookup yields CDR1 GTSNPN and CDR2 SVGIG (reference sequence). The CDR3 sequence is 13 residues long. Between the trimmed V and J ends, which lost 5 bases and 5 bases, there was a span of 12 bases. CDR3 nucleotide sequence: TGTGCCTGGGGGACATATGGCAATGAAAAACTGTTTTTT. Its translation: CAWGTYGNEKLFF.

There are a few counts of this clonotype. The V gene is TRBV4-1, the J gene TRBJ2-4; perhaps TRBD2 as D (6 bases). V lost 4 bases to trimming and J lost 4 bases, with 11 bases between them. This CDR3 is 14 amino acids long. Germline V gene sequence: CDR1 MGHRA, CDR2 YSYEKL. CDR3 protein: CASSPLGGKNIQYF. The CDR3 bases are TGCGCCAGCAGCCCCCTCGGGGGAAAAAACATTCAGTACTTC.

This clonotype was observed many times. The CDR3 reads CSAYPGLAGDYNEQFF. The CDR3 DNA reads as TGCAGTGCTTACCCAGGACTAGCGGGAGATTACAATGAGCAGTTCTTC. The chain is built from TRBV20-1 and TRBJ2-1, with 13 bases identical to TRBD2. Germline CDR1 is DFQATT and CDR2 is SNEGSKA (reference sequence). This CDR3 comprises 16 residues. J was trimmed by 4 bases and V by 5 bases; bases with no gene match: 8.

There are many counts of this clonotype. The V call is TRBV28, the J call TRBJ2-1; D perhaps matches TRBD1 (6 bases). From germline, CDR1 is MDHEN and CDR2 SYDVKM. The CDR3 has 13 amino acids. Trimming removed 3 bases from V and 7 bases from J, with 10 bases in between. Here the CDR3 reads CASSFHGQNEQFF. The CDR3 nucleotides read TGTGCCAGCAGTTTCCACGGACAGAATGAGCAGTTCTTC. Based on the CDR3 plus reference TRBV28 and TRBJ2-1, the full variable domain is DVKVTQSSRYLVKRTGEKVFLECVQDMDHENMFWYRQDPGLGLRLIYFSYDVKMKEKGDIPEGYSVSREKKERFSLILESASTNQTSMYLCASSFHGQNEQFFGPGTRLTVL.

The V call is TRBV5-8, the J call TRBJ2-5, with 11 bases matching TRBD2. Unmatched junction bases numbered 6, after V lost 5 bases and J lost 3 bases. Germline V gene sequence: CDR1 SGHTS, CDR2 YDEGEE. There are 15 residues in the CDR3. CDR3 in amino acids: CASRSPGLAEETQYF. DNA of the CDR3: TGTGCCAGCAGATCGCCGGGACTAGCGGAAGAGACCCAGTACTTC.

The CDR3 protein is CASSLGRIYEQYF. Here the CDR3 DNA reads TGTGCCAGCAGTTTGGGCAGGATCTACGAGCAGTACTTC. The rearrangement joins TRBV27 to TRBJ2-7, with D hard to call. Between the trimmed V and J ends, which lost 3 bases and 3 bases, there was a span of 9 bases. The CDR3 runs to 13 residues. Germline CDR1 MNHEY, CDR2 SMNVEV (reference sequence).

This clonotype was observed at least ten times. The DNA for the CDR3 is TGTGCCAGCAGTTACCATAGCGGTACAGTTAACACCGGGGAGCTGTTTTTT. It translates to CASSYHSGTVNTGELFF. This sequence joins TRBV6-5 and TRBJ2-2, with D perhaps matching TRBD2 (6 bases). CDR1 MNHEY and CDR2 SVGAGI come from the germline V gene. The CDR3 has 17 amino acids. Trimming removed 2 bases from V and 2 bases from J, with 15 bases in between.

The sample holds many counts of this clonotype. V and J are TRBV7-9 and TRBJ1-1; D possibly corresponds to TRBD1 (5 bases). The length of the CDR3 is 15 residues. CDR1 is SEHNR, CDR2 FQNEAQ, per germline (reference sequence). The germline V and J ends were trimmed by 2 bases and 4 bases, with 14 bases remaining between them. CDR3 DNA: TGTGCCAGCAGCTTATGGGGGGGGGATGGCACTGAAGCTTTCTTT. Protein product: CASSLWGGDGTEAFF. The complete variable domain, with remaining parts taken from reference TRBV7-9 and TRBJ1-1, reads DTGVSQNPRHKITKRGQNVTFRCDPISEHNRLYWYRQTLGQGPEFLTYFQNEAQLEKSRLLSDRFSAERPKGSFSTLEIQRTEQGDSAMYLCASSLWGGDGTEAFFGQGTRLTVV.

The rearrangement links TRBV3-1 to TRBJ1-3; TRBD1 matches at 8 bases. V was pared by 1 base and J by 3 bases, with 2 bases of the junction left unmatched. Germline assignment: CDR1 LGHDT and CDR2 YNNKEL (reference sequence). This CDR3 has 15 amino acids. The DNA of the CDR3 is TGTGCCAGCAGCCAAGCGGGGACAGGTGGAAACACCATATATTTT. It codes for CASSQAGTGGNTIYF.

This clonotype was counted only a few times. Since a much larger clone is just one base distant, this may be a read error. The gene calls are TRBV5-1 and TRBJ2-1, with 10 bases that match TRBD2. The J call is uncertain, as TRBJ2-7 better fits the DNA end. CDR3 size: 16 residues. CDR1 SGHRS and CDR2 YFSETQ come from the germline V gene. CDR3 in DNA: TGCGCCAGCAGCCAAACTAGCGGGGCGTACTACAATGAGCAGTACTTC. This encodes CASSQTSGAYYNEQYF.

This clonotype was recorded a few times. The V and J genes are TRBV4-1 and TRBJ1-5; 10 nucleotides align to TRBD1. Germline values: CDR1 MGHRA, CDR2 YSYEKL. V lost 8 bases and J lost 5; bases outside the gene matches: 9. The CDR3 runs 15 residues. The CDR3 DNA reads as TGCGCCAGCTCAAATAGACAGGGGGCCGATCAGCCCCAGCATTTT. Translation gives CASSNRQGADQPQHF.

This clonotype was found many times. This chain uses TRBV6-1 with TRBJ1-6; D not certain. V lost 4 bases and J lost 0, with 10 bases in between. CDR3 length: 16 amino acids. Looked up from germline, CDR1 is MNHNS and CDR2 is SASEGT. The CDR3 sequence: CASSVGSISYNSPLHF. The CDR3 bases are TGTGCCAGCAGTGTAGGATCGATCTCCTATAATTCACCCCTCCACTTT.

This clonotype appeared many times. This chain uses TRBV28 with TRBJ1-5, with D possibly matching TRBD1 (6 bases). Trimming removed 6 bases from V and 3 bases from J, with 15 bases in between. Germline lookup yields CDR1 MDHEN and CDR2 SYDVKM. The CDR3 consists of 15 residues. This CDR3 is CASSPMDSLNQPQHF. CDR3 nucleotides: TGTGCCAGCAGCCCGATGGACAGCCTCAATCAGCCCCAGCATTTT.

This clonotype was recorded many times. This chain links TRBV12-3 or TRBV12-4 with TRBJ2-7; 7 nucleotides agree with TRBD2. The junction had 7 bases not matched to a gene; V was cut back by 5 bases and J by 0 bases. This CDR3 comprises 15 residues. CDR3 residues: CASSPHRTSSYEQYF. The CDR3 nucleotides read TGTGCCAGCAGTCCCCACCGGACTAGCTCCTACGAGCAGTACTTC.

This clonotype was recorded only once. It may be a read error: a sequence one base away is much more abundant. V and J are TRBV9 and TRBJ2-2, with D unclear. V lost 3 bases and J lost 0, with 9 bases in between. CDR1 and CDR2 from the germline V gene are SGDLS and YYNGEE. The CDR3 runs to 15 residues. The CDR3, as DNA: TGTGCCAGCAGCGCTCCAGTGGCGAACACCGGGGAGCTGTTTTTT. Encoded protein: CASSAPVANTGELFF.